This TCR beta chain is drawn from a study of blood T cell repertoires in COVID-19. This clone was seen a few times. Libraries were prepared by immunoSEQ multiplex PCR; TCRdb keeps only in-frame clonotypes and omits some of them. The table includes over 130,000 clones, about three quarters detected once. This CDR3 is 13 amino acids long. The ends were cut back, 0 bases at V and 1 base at J, with 3 bases in the middle. Germline CDR1 and CDR2: LGHNA and YSLEER. Sequenced: peripheral blood. The chain employs TRBV4-3 and TRBJ1-1, with D hard to call. The TCR was taken from a woman aged 45-65 years with active or convalescent COVID-19. CDR3 sequence (DNA): TGCGCCAGCAGCCAAGACAAGAACACTGAAGCTTTCTTT. Amino acids: CASSQDKNTEAFF.